The next 25 T cell receptor beta chains were all read from a single sample in a study of blood T cell repertoires in COVID-19. Sequencing was performed with immunoSEQ multiplex PCR; in TCRdb, only in-frame clones are kept and a portion is missing. This table has 95,000 to 150,000 clones, around 64% appearing once. Sequencing was done on a sample of peripheral blood. The source of these receptors is a human donor with acute or convalescent COVID-19. The donor label of this sample is uncertain.

There are many counts of this clone. This chain links TRBV2 with TRBJ1-2; D remains unclear. Germline CDR1 reads SNHLY; CDR2 reads FYNNEI. The CDR3 is 15 residues long. V lost 4 bases to trimming and J lost 4 bases, with 16 bases between them. In DNA form, the CDR3 reads TGTGCCAGCAGTGTATTCGGCGGGGAGGGCTATGGCTACACCTTC. This translates into CASSVFGGEGYGYTF.

This chain joins TRBV6-6 and TRBJ1-5, with D unclear. V lost 5 bases and J lost 2, with 13 bases in between. The CDR3 is made up of 15 amino acids. Germline assignment: CDR1 MNHNY and CDR2 SVGAGI (reference sequence). For the CDR3, the DNA is TGTGCCAGCAGTCCGACCAGGCCGGGCAATCAGCCCCAGCATTTT. Encoded protein: CASSPTRPGNQPQHF.

This clone has a single count. The chain carries TRBV18 and TRBJ2-3; D not resolved. The germline CDR1 and CDR2 sequences are KGHSH and LQKENI. CDR3 length equals 13 residues. Deletions cut 6 bases from V and 5 bases from J, with 12 bases between. CDR3 sequence reads: CASSYYRGDTQYF. CDR3 DNA: TGTGCCAGCTCCTACTATCGAGGAGATACGCAGTATTTT. Based on the CDR3 plus reference TRBV18 and TRBJ2-3, the full variable domain is NAGVMQNPRHLVRRRGQEARLRCSPMKGHSHVYWYRQLPEEGLKFMVYLQKENIIDESGMPKERFSAEFPKEGPSILRIQQVVRGDSAAYFCASSYYRGDTQYFGPGTRLTVL.

This clone has more than one count but fewer than ten. V and J are TRBV7-2 and TRBJ2-5, with D maybe TRBD1 (6 bases). Trimming stripped 6 bases from V and 4 bases from J, with 18 bases between. The CDR3 is 15 residues long. Per germline, CDR1 SGHTA and CDR2 FQGNSA. CDR3 nucleotide sequence: TGTGCCAGCAGTTCAGATAGAAGAGGGGGAGAGACCCAGTACTTC. Encoded protein: CASSSDRRGGETQYF.

The V and J genes are TRBV5-1 and TRBJ2-3; TRBD1 aligns across 7 bases. CDR1 is SGHRS, CDR2 YFSETQ, per germline. V trimming: 0 bases; J trimming: 3 bases; junction bases outside the gene matches: 7. There are 16 residues in the CDR3. CDR3 region: CASSLVSGQTTDTQYF. CDR3 sequence (DNA): TGCGCCAGCAGCTTGGTTTCGGGACAGACAACAGATACGCAGTATTTT.

The V and J genes are TRBV3-1 (or the pseudogene TRBV3-2) and TRBJ2-1; 9 bases are a match to TRBD2. The trim removed 3 bases at V and 6 bases at J, leaving 21 bases unmatched. In germline, CDR1 is LGHDT, CDR2 YNNKEL (reference sequence). The CDR3 runs to 20 residues. CDR3 DNA: TGTGCCAGCAGCCATCCTAGCGGGACGCCCTATAGAAGCCAACTCAATGAGCAGTTCTTC. Translating it yields CASSHPSGTPYRSQLNEQFF.

For this clone: The same CDR3 arises from other DNA sequences in this sample as well. The gene calls are TRBV11-2 and TRBJ2-3; TRBD1 is a possible D gene (6 bases). This CDR3 has 15 amino acids. Deletions cut 1 base from V and 1 base from J, with 9 bases between. Germline V gene lookup returns CDR1 SGHAT and CDR2 FQNNGV. The CDR3 sequence: CASSLGNRGTDTQYF. The CDR3 nucleotides are TGTGCCAGCAGCTTAGGGAACAGGGGCACAGATACGCAGTATTTT.

This chain uses TRBV9 with TRBJ2-7; 7 bases line up with TRBD2. The J segment lost 3 bases and the V segment lost 3 bases, leaving 9 bases of the junction unmatched. CDR1 is SGDLS, CDR2 YYNGEE, per germline. This CDR3 region has 15 residues. CDR3 bases: TGTGCCAGCAGCGCATTACCGGGACTACTCTACGAGCAGTACTTC. Translating gives CASSALPGLLYEQYF.

The genes are TRBV5-1 and TRBJ2-5, with 12 bases identical to TRBD2. Per the germline V gene, CDR1 is SGHRS and CDR2 is YFSETQ. Unmatched junction bases numbered 2, after V lost 0 bases and J lost 2 bases. This CDR3 has 16 amino acids. The CDR3 here is CASSLGTSGVQETQYF. In DNA, the CDR3 is TGCGCCAGCAGCTTGGGGACTAGCGGGGTACAAGAGACCCAGTACTTC.

The chain combines TRBV7-9 with TRBJ2-5, with 12 bases that match TRBD2. Germline V CDR1 and CDR2: SEHNR, FQNEAQ (reference sequence). This CDR3 has 14 amino acids. Trimming at V came to 5 bases and at J to 3 bases, leaving 1 base not matched to a gene. The CDR3 DNA sequence: TGTGCCAGCAGCCGACTAGCGGGGGAAGAGACCCAGTACTTC. Amino acid sequence: CASSRLAGEETQYF.

This clone came up once. CDR3 residues: CASSVVGSGGETQYF. As DNA, the CDR3 is TGTGCCAGCAGCGTAGTAGGTAGCGGGGGTGAGACCCAGTACTTC. The chain joins TRBV9 to TRBJ2-5; TRBD2 agrees at 9 bases. Unmatched junction bases numbered 5, after V lost 0 bases and J lost 5 bases. The CDR3 contains 15 residues. Germline V gene sequence: CDR1 SGDLS, CDR2 YYNGEE.

The rearrangement links TRBV7-2 to TRBJ1-5; 10 bases agree with TRBD1. The CDR3 spans 14 residues. V lost 6 bases and J lost 7; bases outside the gene matches: 6. Germline CDR1 and CDR2: SGHTA and FQGNSA. CDR3 protein: CASSPGQGLQPQHF. For the CDR3, the DNA is TGTGCCAGCAGTCCGGGACAGGGGTTGCAGCCCCAGCATTTT.

The chain uses TRBV6-5 and TRBJ2-6, with 7 bases lining up with TRBD1. The trim removed 7 bases at V and 2 bases at J, leaving 5 bases unmatched. CDR1 is MNHEY and CDR2 is SVGAGI in the germline V gene. CDR3 length: 15 amino acids. CDR3 in amino acids: CASIADRAGANVLTF. In DNA form, the CDR3 reads TGTGCCAGCATTGCCGACAGGGCTGGGGCCAACGTCCTGACTTTC.

The chain joins TRBV3-1 (or the pseudogene TRBV3-2) to TRBJ1-3, with 7 bases identical to TRBD1. Germline V gene sequence: CDR1 LGHDT, CDR2 YNNKEL (reference sequence). The V gene end was trimmed by 4 bases and the J gene end by 1 base; junction bases not matched to a gene: 4. This CDR3 spans 15 amino acids. The CDR3: CASSRPGQSGNTIYF. The CDR3 DNA reads TGTGCCAGCAGCCGACCGGGACAGTCTGGAAACACCATATATTTT.

This clone was detected only once. This sequence joins TRBV28 and TRBJ1-2; D is ambiguous. This CDR3 comprises 13 residues. The germline V and J ends were trimmed by 6 bases and 4 bases, with 12 bases remaining between them. The germline V gene encodes CDR1 MDHEN and CDR2 SYDVKM. DNA for the CDR3: TGTGCCAGCAGCGACCCGGCAGGCTATGGCTACACCTTC. This encodes CASSDPAGYGYTF.

The rearrangement joins TRBV9 to TRBJ2-3, with D hard to call. The V end lost 3 bases, the J end lost 0 bases, and 14 bases lay between the germline ends. Germline V CDR1 and CDR2: SGDLS, YYNGEE. The CDR3 runs to 16 residues. CDR3 amino acids: CASSASTVSSTDTQYF. In DNA, the CDR3 is TGTGCCAGCAGCGCCTCGACTGTATCTAGCACAGATACGCAGTATTTT.

This clone was observed a single time. Other DNA sequences of this sample code for an identical CDR3. The genes are TRBV6-5 and TRBJ1-5, with 9 bases that match TRBD1. CDR1 and CDR2 from the germline V gene are MNHEY and SVGAGI. The CDR3 extends over 13 amino acids. V lost 6 bases and J lost 7; bases outside the gene matches: 4. The CDR3 region has the DNA TGTGCCAGCAGCCGGACAGGGGACCAGCCCCAGCATTTT. Its translation: CASSRTGDQPQHF.

V gene TRBV14 combines with J gene TRBJ2-5; 7 nucleotides match TRBD1. The CDR3 consists of 15 residues. Germline values: CDR1 SGHDN, CDR2 FVKESK. V lost 2 bases to trimming and J lost 7 bases; unmatched junction nucleotides: 10. The CDR3 spells CASSQYRGVQGTQYF. DNA for the CDR3: TGTGCCAGCAGCCAATACAGGGGAGTACAGGGGACCCAGTACTTC.

The rearrangement joins TRBV6-2 or TRBV6-3 to TRBJ2-7, with 7 positions matching TRBD1. The CDR3 consists of 13 residues. The junction had 8 bases not matched to a gene; V was cut back by 6 bases and J by 6 bases. Germline V CDR1 and CDR2: MNHEY, SVGEGT. In DNA form, the CDR3 reads TGTGCCAGCAGCGACAGGGTCCTGGGCGAGCAGTACTTC. This sequence encodes CASSDRVLGEQYF.

This chain connects TRBV6-2 or TRBV6-3 to TRBJ1-5; 7 positions match TRBD1. Trimming at V came to 4 bases and at J to 4 bases, leaving 1 base not matched to a gene. CDR3 length: 13 residues. Germline CDR1 reads MNHEY; CDR2 reads SVGEGT. CDR3 sequence (DNA): TGTGCCAGCAGTTCCAGGGGGAATCAGCCCCAGCATTTT. The encoded protein is CASSSRGNQPQHF.

The chain is built from TRBV10-2 and TRBJ2-5; 7 nucleotides line up with TRBD1. Germline CDR1 and CDR2: WSHSY and SAAADI. The CDR3 is 14 amino acids. V lost 7 bases and J lost 4; bases outside the gene matches: 9. The CDR3 region has the DNA TGCGCCAGCACCTCGACAGGGTTCGTAGAGACCCAGTACTTC. Translating it yields CASTSTGFVETQYF.

V and J are TRBV24-1 and TRBJ2-5, with 8 bases lining up with TRBD2. J was trimmed by 8 bases and V by 3 bases; bases with no gene match: 7. CDR1 is KGHDR, CDR2 SFDVKD, per germline. The CDR3 spans 14 residues. This chain's CDR3 is CATSDAGGGVTQYF. CDR3 coding DNA: TGTGCCACCAGTGATGCGGGGGGAGGGGTTACCCAGTACTTC.

The chain combines TRBV15 with TRBJ1-2; D call uncertain. Deletions cut 8 bases from V and 8 bases from J, with 12 bases between. The germline gives CDR1 LNHNV, CDR2 YYDKDF (reference sequence). The CDR3 runs 11 residues. CDR3 amino acids: CATANMGGYTF. The DNA of the CDR3 is TGTGCCACCGCCAACATGGGCGGCTACACCTTC.

This clone showed up many times. The V gene is TRBV12-3 or TRBV12-4, the J gene TRBJ1-1; tentative D call: TRBD1 (6 bases). Trimming removed 5 bases from V and 8 bases from J, with 15 bases in between. The CDR3 runs to 13 residues. Written as DNA, the CDR3 is TGTGCCAGCAGTGTCCGGGACAAACGGGAAGCTTTCTTT. Protein sequence: CASSVRDKREAFF.

Only one count was recorded for this clone. This chain joins TRBV18 and TRBJ2-5; possible D gene TRBD1, 6 bases. In germline, CDR1 is KGHSH, CDR2 LQKENI. V lost 6 bases and J 4 bases, leaving 9 bases between the germline ends. The CDR3 has 12 residues. Written as DNA, the CDR3 is TGTGCCAGCTCTCCGGACAGAGAGACCCAGTACTTC. Its protein product is CASSPDRETQYF.